These T cell receptor beta chains were read from a single sample in a study of blood T cell repertoires in COVID-19. Sequencing was performed with immunoSEQ multiplex PCR; in TCRdb, only in-frame clones are kept and a portion is missing. Here the sample spans about 150,000 clones, about four fifths being singletons. Sequences were obtained from peripheral blood. The receptors derive from a man in his 60s with acute or convalescent COVID-19. CDR3s include the opening cysteine and the closing phenylalanine or tryptophan.

j_call,v_call,cdr3_length,cdr3_aa
TRBJ2-7,TRBV18,15,CASSPRTSGRSEQYF
TRBJ1-2,TRBV6-6,13,CASSGTGENGYTF
TRBJ1-3,TRBV19,14,CASSPTGAGNTIYF
TRBJ2-1,TRBV9,16,CASSVEGQGAGNEQFF
TRBJ2-3,TRBV3-1/TRBV3-2,13,CASSHGGPYTQYF
TRBJ1-1,TRBV7-2,13,CASSSNRGTEAFF
TRBJ1-1,TRBV11-3,15,CASSSSGSMNTEAFF
TRBJ2-1,TRBV7-2,16,CASSSPGLTQGAEQFF
TRBJ2-7,TRBV7-9,13,CASSPLGSYEQYF
TRBJ2-5,TRBV7-2,16,CASSQRDRAGQETQYF
TRBJ2-5,TRBV5-6,14,CASSLGTVQETQYF
TRBJ1-3,TRBV28,18,CASSLMGQGNVAGNTIYF
TRBJ1-3,TRBV19,14,CASTVGAFSKAIYF
TRBJ1-1,TRBV6-5,13,CASHYDRATEAFF
TRBJ2-3,TRBV4-3,14,CASSQAPGTDTQYF
TRBJ2-1,TRBV7-2,14,CASGGQSSYNEQFF
TRBJ2-5,TRBV15,15,CATSRRSGGAETQYF